These T cell receptor beta chains were read from a single sample in a study of cytomegalovirus exposure and HLA in healthy donors. Using immunoSEQ multiplex PCR, the repertoire was profiled, and TCRdb retains in-frame clones only, with some absent. Among around 130,000 clones listed, about 80% were seen once. Sequencing was done on a sample of PBMCs. These receptors were obtained from a man between 25 and 39 years old in good health and CMV-seronegative. Both conserved end residues are part of each CDR3. Fields, in order: J gene, D gene, V gene, CDR3 length, clone size, CDR3 protein, CDR3 DNA. A D gene is named only where the DNA matches it firmly. Only part of the rows carry a size: once, few, many, or a class if the clone is expanded.

j_call: TRBJ2-7
d_call: .
v_call: TRBV27
cdr3_length: 14
clone_size: .
cdr3_aa: CASSFSSAHYEQYF
cdr3_nt: TGTGCCAGCAGTTTTAGCAGCGCCCACTACGAGCAGTACTTC

j_call: TRBJ2-7
d_call: .
v_call: TRBV10-1
cdr3_length: 14
clone_size: .
cdr3_aa: CASSPDRTDGEQYF
cdr3_nt: TGCGCCAGCAGCCCGGATAGGACTGATGGCGAGCAGTACTTC

j_call: TRBJ2-3
d_call: .
v_call: TRBV9
cdr3_length: 14
clone_size: .
cdr3_aa: CASSVDTRTDTQYF
cdr3_nt: TGTGCCAGCAGCGTGGACACCCGCACAGATACGCAGTATTTT

j_call: TRBJ1-4
d_call: .
v_call: TRBV27
cdr3_length: 16
clone_size: .
cdr3_aa: CASSLTPGAHNEKLFF
cdr3_nt: TGTGCCAGCAGTTTGACGCCAGGCGCCCATAATGAAAAACTGTTTTTT

j_call: TRBJ2-1
d_call: .
v_call: TRBV6-1
cdr3_length: 15
clone_size: .
cdr3_aa: CASSSDWNSYNEQFF
cdr3_nt: TGTGCCAGCAGCTCAGACTGGAACTCCTACAATGAGCAGTTCTTC

j_call: TRBJ2-7
d_call: TRBD2
v_call: TRBV19
cdr3_length: 15
clone_size: .
cdr3_aa: CASSIARLAGVEQYF
cdr3_nt: TGTGCCAGTAGTATAGCCCGACTAGCGGGAGTCGAGCAGTACTTC

j_call: TRBJ2-7
d_call: TRBD2
v_call: TRBV6-1
cdr3_length: 15
clone_size: .
cdr3_aa: CASSDTSGSSYEQYF
cdr3_nt: TGTGCCAGCAGTGATACTAGCGGGAGCTCCTACGAGCAGTACTTC

j_call: TRBJ1-1
d_call: .
v_call: TRBV9
cdr3_length: 13
clone_size: few
cdr3_aa: CASSVAGFTEAFF
cdr3_nt: TGTGCCAGCAGCGTAGCAGGGTTCACTGAAGCTTTCTTT

j_call: TRBJ1-5
d_call: TRBD1
v_call: TRBV5-6
cdr3_length: 16
clone_size: once
cdr3_aa: CASSYETGEGNQPQHF
cdr3_nt: TGTGCCAGCAGCTACGAGACAGGGGAAGGCAATCAGCCCCAGCATTTT

j_call: TRBJ1-1
d_call: .
v_call: TRBV20-1
cdr3_length: 11
clone_size: .
cdr3_aa: CSAKTATEAFF
cdr3_nt: TGCAGTGCTAAAACTGCTACTGAAGCTTTCTTT

j_call: TRBJ2-5
d_call: .
v_call: TRBV2
cdr3_length: 15
clone_size: .
cdr3_aa: CASSLQVQGRETQYF
cdr3_nt: TGTGCCAGCAGTTTACAAGTTCAGGGTCGAGAGACCCAGTACTTC

j_call: TRBJ1-1
d_call: .
v_call: TRBV30
cdr3_length: 15
clone_size: .
cdr3_aa: CAWISPRFLNTEAFF
cdr3_nt: TGTGCCTGGATTTCCCCTCGGTTCCTGAACACTGAAGCTTTCTTT

j_call: TRBJ2-7
d_call: TRBD2
v_call: TRBV7-8
cdr3_length: 15
clone_size: .
cdr3_aa: CASSRLASGNYEQYF
cdr3_nt: TGTGCCAGCAGCCGCCTCGCTAGCGGAAACTACGAGCAGTACTTC

j_call: TRBJ1-2
d_call: .
v_call: TRBV6-5
cdr3_length: 14
clone_size: .
cdr3_aa: CASSTRTGNYGYTF
cdr3_nt: TGTGCCAGCAGTACCAGAACAGGCAACTATGGCTACACCTTC

j_call: TRBJ2-1
d_call: TRBD2
v_call: TRBV27
cdr3_length: 15
clone_size: .
cdr3_aa: CASSSGLAGYNEQFF
cdr3_nt: TGTGCCAGCAGTTCGGGACTAGCGGGCTACAATGAGCAGTTCTTC

j_call: TRBJ2-3
d_call: TRBD2
v_call: TRBV2
cdr3_length: 16
clone_size: .
cdr3_aa: CASSDPAGVSTDTQYF
cdr3_nt: TGTGCCAGCAGTGACCCGGCGGGAGTTAGCACAGATACGCAGTATTTT

j_call: TRBJ2-7
d_call: .
v_call: TRBV28
cdr3_length: 15
clone_size: .
cdr3_aa: CASSLRGAPLLEQYF
cdr3_nt: TGTGCCAGCAGTTTACGGGGGGCGCCCCTCCTGGAGCAGTACTTC

j_call: TRBJ2-1
d_call: TRBD2
v_call: TRBV5-6
cdr3_length: 15
clone_size: .
cdr3_aa: CASSLSSGSLNEQFF
cdr3_nt: TGTGCCAGCAGCTTGAGTAGCGGGAGCTTGAATGAGCAGTTCTTC

j_call: TRBJ2-7
d_call: .
v_call: TRBV19
cdr3_length: 14
clone_size: .
cdr3_aa: CASSLGTASYEQYF
cdr3_nt: TGTGCCAGTAGTCTTGGGACTGCCTCCTACGAGCAGTACTTC

j_call: TRBJ2-1
d_call: .
v_call: TRBV6-5
cdr3_length: 16
clone_size: .
cdr3_aa: CASSYSSGSSYNEQFF
cdr3_nt: TGTGCCAGCAGTTACTCTTCGGGGTCAAGCTACAATGAGCAGTTCTTC

j_call: TRBJ2-5
d_call: TRBD1
v_call: TRBV19
cdr3_length: 15
clone_size: .
cdr3_aa: CASSAGQGHQETQYF
cdr3_nt: TGTGCCAGTAGTGCGGGACAGGGACACCAAGAGACCCAGTACTTC

j_call: TRBJ1-2
d_call: TRBD1
v_call: TRBV7-3
cdr3_length: 13
clone_size: .
cdr3_aa: CASSAGQGWGYTF
cdr3_nt: TGTGCCAGCAGCGCGGGACAGGGCTGGGGCTACACCTTC

j_call: TRBJ2-7
d_call: TRBD2
v_call: TRBV5-6
cdr3_length: 16
clone_size: .
cdr3_aa: CASSLGVGRLRYEQYF
cdr3_nt: TGTGCCAGCAGCTTGGGTGTCGGGAGGCTCCGCTACGAGCAGTACTTC

j_call: TRBJ2-1
d_call: TRBD1
v_call: TRBV13
cdr3_length: 15
clone_size: .
cdr3_aa: CASSAGTGEPDEQFF
cdr3_nt: TGTGCCAGCAGCGCTGGGACAGGGGAGCCGGATGAGCAGTTCTTC

j_call: TRBJ2-2
d_call: TRBD1
v_call: TRBV27
cdr3_length: 15
clone_size: .
cdr3_aa: CASSPGQSYTGELFF
cdr3_nt: TGTGCCAGCTCTCCGGGACAGAGTTACACCGGGGAGCTGTTTTTT

j_call: TRBJ2-7
d_call: TRBD2
v_call: TRBV7-9
cdr3_length: 14
clone_size: .
cdr3_aa: CASSLAGLRYEQYF
cdr3_nt: TGTGCCAGCTCCCTAGCGGGACTCCGATACGAGCAGTACTTC

j_call: TRBJ1-1
d_call: .
v_call: TRBV6-1
cdr3_length: 13
clone_size: few
cdr3_aa: CASIRTQGTEAFF
cdr3_nt: TGTGCCAGCATTCGTACGCAGGGAACTGAAGCTTTCTTT

j_call: TRBJ2-5
d_call: TRBD1
v_call: TRBV7-6
cdr3_length: 16
clone_size: .
cdr3_aa: CASSRGQGGSQETQYF
cdr3_nt: TGTGCCAGCAGCAGAGGACAGGGAGGTTCCCAAGAGACCCAGTACTTC

j_call: TRBJ2-7
d_call: TRBD2
v_call: TRBV10-3
cdr3_length: 15
clone_size: .
cdr3_aa: CAISAWTSGSYEQYF
cdr3_nt: TGTGCCATCAGTGCCTGGACTAGCGGGAGTTACGAGCAGTACTTC

j_call: TRBJ2-7
d_call: TRBD2
v_call: TRBV27
cdr3_length: 14
clone_size: .
cdr3_aa: CASAAGERPYEQYF
cdr3_nt: TGTGCCAGCGCGGCGGGGGAGCGGCCCTACGAGCAGTACTTC

j_call: TRBJ2-7
d_call: TRBD1
v_call: TRBV9
cdr3_length: 15
clone_size: few
cdr3_aa: CASSEGDRGFLEQYF
cdr3_nt: TGTGCCAGCAGCGAGGGGGACAGGGGTTTTTTGGAGCAGTACTTC

j_call: TRBJ1-2
d_call: .
v_call: TRBV5-1
cdr3_length: 14
clone_size: once
cdr3_aa: CASSLVARGYGYPF
cdr3_nt: TGCGCCAGCAGCTTGGTCGCCAGGGGCTATGGCTACCCCTTC

j_call: TRBJ2-1
d_call: .
v_call: TRBV5-1
cdr3_length: 17
clone_size: .
cdr3_aa: CASSRYRDAAIYNEQFF
cdr3_nt: TGCGCCAGCAGCCGGTACAGGGACGCCGCGATATACAATGAGCAGTTCTTC

j_call: TRBJ2-1
d_call: TRBD2
v_call: TRBV18
cdr3_length: 16
clone_size: once
cdr3_aa: CASSLGLAGGPYEQFF
cdr3_nt: TGTGCCAGCTCACTCGGACTAGCGGGAGGGCCCTATGAGCAGTTCTTC

j_call: TRBJ2-3
d_call: .
v_call: TRBV7-9
cdr3_length: 15
clone_size: .
cdr3_aa: CASSLAGTSTDTQYF
cdr3_nt: TGTGCCAGCAGCTTAGCGGGGACTAGCACAGATACGCAGTATTTT

j_call: TRBJ2-7
d_call: TRBD2
v_call: TRBV28
cdr3_length: 15
clone_size: .
cdr3_aa: CASSLGGRASHEQYF
cdr3_nt: TGTGCCAGCAGTTTAGGCGGGAGGGCCTCCCACGAGCAGTACTTC

j_call: TRBJ2-7
d_call: .
v_call: TRBV30
cdr3_length: 14
clone_size: .
cdr3_aa: CAWSGIRQNYEQYF
cdr3_nt: TGTGCCTGGAGTGGGATACGACAGAACTACGAGCAGTACTTC

j_call: TRBJ1-3
d_call: .
v_call: TRBV5-4
cdr3_length: 14
clone_size: .
cdr3_aa: CASSLRGSGNTIYF
cdr3_nt: TGTGCCAGCAGCTTGCGGGGTAGTGGAAACACCATATATTTT

j_call: TRBJ1-5
d_call: TRBD1
v_call: TRBV4-1
cdr3_length: 17
clone_size: .
cdr3_aa: CASSQDRGPFSNQPQHF
cdr3_nt: TGCGCCAGCAGCCAGGACAGGGGGCCGTTCAGCAATCAGCCCCAGCATTTT

j_call: TRBJ1-4
d_call: .
v_call: TRBV28
cdr3_length: 13
clone_size: .
cdr3_aa: CASSLRGGEKLFF
cdr3_nt: TGTGCCAGCAGTTTAAGGGGGGGAGAAAAACTGTTTTTT

j_call: TRBJ2-7
d_call: .
v_call: TRBV10-3
cdr3_length: 13
clone_size: .
cdr3_aa: CAISESGGWEQYF
cdr3_nt: TGTGCCATCAGTGAGTCGGGAGGTTGGGAGCAGTACTTC

j_call: TRBJ1-2
d_call: .
v_call: TRBV4-3
cdr3_length: 16
clone_size: .
cdr3_aa: CASSQDPVGTSDRYTF
cdr3_nt: TGCGCCAGCAGCCAAGATCCTGTCGGGACATCGGACCGCTACACCTTC

j_call: TRBJ2-1
d_call: .
v_call: TRBV19
cdr3_length: 15
clone_size: .
cdr3_aa: CASSMGTRGYNEQFF
cdr3_nt: TGTGCCAGTAGTATGGGGACAAGGGGGTACAATGAGCAGTTCTTC

j_call: TRBJ2-1
d_call: .
v_call: TRBV6-1
cdr3_length: 13
clone_size: .
cdr3_aa: CASSEQGRDEQFF
cdr3_nt: TGTGCCAGCAGTGAACAGGGGCGCGATGAGCAGTTCTTC

j_call: TRBJ2-3
d_call: TRBD2
v_call: TRBV5-1
cdr3_length: 17
clone_size: .
cdr3_aa: CASSLVLAGGVGDTQYF
cdr3_nt: TGCGCCAGCAGCTTGGTCTTAGCGGGAGGTGTAGGGGATACGCAGTATTTT

j_call: TRBJ1-4
d_call: .
v_call: TRBV19
cdr3_length: 16
clone_size: .
cdr3_aa: CASSSGRGATNEKLFF
cdr3_nt: TGTGCCAGTAGTTCCGGACGGGGGGCAACTAATGAAAAACTGTTTTTT

j_call: TRBJ2-7
d_call: TRBD2
v_call: TRBV29-1
cdr3_length: 13
clone_size: .
cdr3_aa: CSVFLAETYEQYF
cdr3_nt: TGCAGCGTTTTCCTAGCGGAAACCTACGAGCAGTACTTC

j_call: TRBJ1-4
d_call: .
v_call: TRBV9
cdr3_length: 14
clone_size: .
cdr3_aa: CASSVAGTNEKLFF
cdr3_nt: TGTGCCAGCAGCGTTGCAGGGACTAATGAAAAACTGTTTTTT

j_call: TRBJ1-4
d_call: .
v_call: TRBV19
cdr3_length: 11
clone_size: .
cdr3_aa: CASSMREKLFF
cdr3_nt: TGTGCCAGTAGTATGCGGGAAAAACTGTTTTTT

j_call: TRBJ2-1
d_call: .
v_call: TRBV19
cdr3_length: 13
clone_size: .
cdr3_aa: CASSPEEYNEQFF
cdr3_nt: TGTGCCAGTAGTCCGGAGGAGTACAATGAGCAGTTCTTC

j_call: TRBJ1-1
d_call: .
v_call: TRBV5-1
cdr3_length: 15
clone_size: .
cdr3_aa: CASSPREGGNTEAFF
cdr3_nt: TGCGCCAGCAGCCCCAGGGAGGGGGGGAACACTGAAGCTTTCTTT

j_call: TRBJ2-1
d_call: .
v_call: TRBV20-1
cdr3_length: 11
clone_size: .
cdr3_aa: CSARRYNEQFF
cdr3_nt: TGCAGTGCTAGACGTTACAATGAGCAGTTCTTC

j_call: TRBJ2-3
d_call: TRBD2
v_call: TRBV15
cdr3_length: 16
clone_size: .
cdr3_aa: CATSRALAGRTDTQYF
cdr3_nt: TGTGCCACCAGCAGAGCCCTAGCGGGACGCACAGATACGCAGTATTTT